This TCR beta chain was recorded in a study of T cells after yellow fever vaccination (dated by TCRdb to between 2017 and 2020). At the level of the whole study: Libraries from fractions with low cell numbers were prepared with the SMART-Seq v4 Ultra Low Input RNA kit. Bulk TCR alpha and beta repertoires were sequenced longitudinally to track T-cell clones before and after primary and booster YFV17D yellow fever vaccination. Two healthy male donors, one aged 18 to 30 and one aged 30 to 40 years, made up the cohort. Blood was collected at multiple timepoints before and after primary and secondary immunization, and bulk PBMC replicates and cell subsets were isolated. General findings and caveats noted by the study authors: Most clones expanded after primary vaccination were re-detected after the booster (about 96% of CD4 and approximately 89% of CD8), suggesting broad memory maintenance. Only a couple of donors were included in the study, so the extent to which the findings can be generalized is limited. The secondary T-cell response was found to be weaker but faster than the primary response, with a peak reached on day 5 rather than on day 15. A small fraction of clonotypes showed up in both the CD4 and CD8 compartments, probably as a result of convergent recombination. Because abundant contaminating clonotypes from the bulk population could be contained in FACS-sorted repertoires, computational filtering was required.

Of note for this clonotype: The antigen this receptor binds is unknown. The sample holds no much larger clone one base away, and base qualities are not on file.

Instrument on record: Illumina NovaSeq 6000. TCR cDNA was synthesized by 5'RACE template switching, through which a universal primer site and unique molecular identifiers were introduced. Priming of cDNA synthesis was performed from both the TCR alpha and TCR beta constant segments. Two PCR steps were used to amplify libraries, with sample barcodes and sequencing adapters being added in the second step. Sequencing of libraries was done on Illumina HiSeq 2500 (2x100 bp) or NovaSeq (2x150 bp). Regarding the original processing steps: Demultiplexing of reads and collapsing into UMI consensus sequences were performed with MIGEC, and V(D)J alignment was carried out with MiXCR. Vaccine-responding clonotypes were defined with edgeR using replicate PBMC samples, requiring FDR below 0.01 and a log2 fold change above 5 up to day 15. Each bulk clonotype was labeled CD4 or CD8 based on which sequenced repertoire, CD4 or CD8, contained the clonotype at higher abundance. TCRdb redid the processing of the public reads, applying fastp at Q25 and MiXCR, and retained in-frame beta chains. Rows with a matching CDR3 protein are joined into one entry that keeps the most common DNA and genes. TCRdb assigned the V and J calls; the authors' analysis was not used. The sample table lists 350,000 to 450,000 distinct CDR3 sequences, 18% of them with a count of one. 15% to 20% of the sample rests with the top ten.

Sequences MNHEY (CDR1) and SVGEGT (CDR2) are obtained from the germline V gene. At the junction V is shortened by 2 bases and J by 1 base, with 14 bases in between. The CDR3 contains 16 residues, cysteine and phenylalanine counted. CDR3 DNA only is kept here, 48 bases in frame from base 1. The intended sense of this specimen's treatment or condition label: live attenuated yellow fever vaccine strain. At every blood-draw timepoint, two biological replicates of bulk PBMCs were collected. PBMCs were isolated from peripheral blood using a standard Ficoll-Paque protocol. TriZol was used to extract RNA from bulk PBMCs, from CD4 and CD8 fractions, and from dextramer-positive and dextramer-negative fractions.

Sequencing used PBMCs, obtained before the yellow fever booster vaccination. The clonotype comes from a man aged 18 to 30 who received the YFV17D yellow fever vaccine. The rearranged chain carries TRBV6-2 or TRBV6-3 and TRBJ1-1, with the D gene call left open. The CDR3 here reads CASSYIPARRNTEAFF. The DNA sequence is given as TGTGCCAGCAGTTACATCCCCGCCAGGAGGAACACTGAAGCTTTCTTT.